A single sample gave rise to the 28 T cell receptor beta chains below, sequenced in a study of cytomegalovirus exposure and HLA in healthy donors. The PCR had 60 Vbeta and 13 Jbeta primers. Assay: immunoSEQ multiplex PCR; the TCRdb copy retains only in-frame clones and omits some. The repertoire holds about 280,000 clones, with roughly 90% as singletons. The source material was PBMCs. The source of these receptors is a woman between 18 and 29 years old in good health and CMV-seronegative.

The V and J genes are TRBV2 and TRBJ2-7, with 8 bases matching TRBD1. The germline V gene encodes CDR1 SNHLY and CDR2 FYNNEI. The CDR3 is made up of 17 amino acids. V trimming: 2 bases; J trimming: 7 bases; junction bases outside the gene matches: 16. CDR3 DNA sequence: TGTGCCAGCAGTGAACGCCCCCAGGGGGCGAGCCGGTGGGAGCAGTACTTC. Translated, it gives CASSERPQGASRWEQYF.

J is TRBJ2-5 and V is TRBV5-8; 9 bases agree with TRBD2. Trimming at V came to 3 bases and at J to 1 base, leaving 10 bases not matched to a gene. This CDR3 is 17 amino acids long. Germline CDR1 reads SGHTS; CDR2 reads YDEGEE. The CDR3 spells CASSSGFSSGVQETQYF. In nucleotides, the CDR3 is TGTGCCAGCAGCTCCGGATTCTCTAGCGGGGTCCAAGAGACCCAGTACTTC.

The V call is TRBV5-1, the J call TRBJ1-2, with TRBD1 as a possible D gene (5 bases). The CDR3 consists of 15 residues. V lost 3 bases, J lost 6 bases, and 18 bases lay in between. In germline, CDR1 is SGHRS, CDR2 YFSETQ. The CDR3 bases are TGCGCCAGCAGCTGGGGGGACCGCTATCAAAATGGCTACACCTTC. It specifies CASSWGDRYQNGYTF.

The chain recombines TRBV18 with TRBJ1-2; D remains ambiguous. This CDR3 is built from 16 residues. Germline loops: CDR1 KGHSH, CDR2 LQKENI. Deletions cut 2 bases from V and 0 bases from J, with 13 bases between. The CDR3 loop reads CASSPGRHPANYGYTF. CDR3 bases: TGTGCCAGCTCACCAGGCCGACACCCAGCTAACTATGGCTACACCTTC.

V and J are TRBV7-9 and TRBJ2-5; 7 bases fit TRBD1. The CDR3 runs to 14 residues. The ends lost 5 bases at V and 4 bases at J; junction bases unmatched: 7. CDR1 and CDR2 (germline): SEHNR, FQNEAQ (reference sequence). CDR3 loop: CASSPPGGRETQYF. DNA of the CDR3: TGTGCCAGCAGCCCCCCAGGGGGTAGAGAGACCCAGTACTTC.

The genes are TRBV9 and TRBJ1-1; tentative D call: TRBD1 (6 bases). The length of the CDR3 is 15 residues. V was cut by 0 bases and J by 1 base, with 10 bases left in between. CDR1 SGDLS and CDR2 YYNGEE come from the germline V gene. CDR3 in amino acids: CASSVVQGRNTEAFF. CDR3 nucleotides: TGTGCCAGCAGCGTAGTTCAGGGGAGGAACACTGAAGCTTTCTTT.

The chain joins TRBV5-5 to TRBJ2-7; no clear D gene. The germline CDR1 and CDR2 sequences are SGHKS and YYEKEE (reference sequence). Trimming shortened V by 3 bases and J by 2 bases, and 12 bases separated the two germline ends. The CDR3 extends over 14 amino acids. The CDR3 sequence: CASSYTAPTYEQYF. The CDR3 DNA reads TGTGCCAGCAGCTATACAGCTCCTACCTACGAGCAGTACTTC.

The chain uses TRBV30 and TRBJ1-1; 10 bases fit TRBD1. CDR3 size: 15 residues. The trim removed 5 bases at V and 5 bases at J, leaving 11 bases unmatched. CDR1 is GTSNPN and CDR2 is SVGIG in the germline V gene (reference sequence). In DNA, the CDR3 is TGTGCCTGGGATGCCCCGACAGGGGGCAGGACTGAAGCTTTCTTT. Translating it yields CAWDAPTGGRTEAFF.

The gene calls are TRBV9 and TRBJ1-3, with 11 bases lining up with TRBD1. The CDR3 sequence is 18 residues long. Losses at the gene ends were 3 bases for V and 1 base for J; bases not matched to a gene: 9. Germline lookup yields CDR1 SGDLS and CDR2 YYNGEE. CDR3 sequence: CASSGTSGTGGSGNTIYF. In DNA form, the CDR3 reads TGTGCCAGCAGCGGGACCTCCGGGACAGGGGGGTCTGGAAACACCATATATTTT. Using reference TRBV9 and TRBJ1-3 for the parts outside the CDR3, the full variable domain is DSGVTQTPKHLITATGQRVTLRCSPRSGDLSVYWYQQSLDQGLQFLIQYYNGEERAKGNILERFSAQQFPDLHSELNLSSLELGDSALYFCASSGTSGTGGSGNTIYFGEGSWLTVV.

The rearrangement links TRBV19 to TRBJ2-3, with 13 bases that match TRBD2. Germline trimming cut 5 bases from V and 2 bases from J; bases unmatched to any gene: 16. The CDR3 totals 20 residues. CDR1 is LNHDA and CDR2 is SQIVND in the germline V gene (reference sequence). This CDR3 reads CASSFGTSGILRGDTDTQYF. The CDR3 DNA reads TGTGCCAGTAGTTTTGGGACTAGCGGGATCCTTCGGGGTGACACAGATACGCAGTATTTT.

The chain joins TRBV2 to TRBJ2-7; 10 nucleotides match TRBD1. The CDR3 length is 14 residues. The V and J ends lost 5 bases and 3 bases, in that order; junction bases with no gene match: 4. CDR1 and CDR2 from the germline V gene are SNHLY and FYNNEI. The DNA for the CDR3 is TGTGCCAGCAGTTCGGGACAGGGGATCTACGAGCAGTACTTC. It encodes CASSSGQGIYEQYF.

The chain carries TRBV30 and TRBJ1-2; 8 positions match TRBD1. Germline V gene lookup returns CDR1 GTSNPN and CDR2 SVGIG (reference sequence). This CDR3 is 13 amino acids long. V trimming: 3 bases; J trimming: 7 bases; junction bases outside the gene matches: 7. CDR3 nucleotide sequence: TGTGCCTGGAGGCGACAGGGGCCTGGTGGCTACACCTTC. Translation gives CAWRRQGPGGYTF.

The V gene is TRBV2, the J gene TRBJ2-5, with 10 nucleotides matching TRBD1. Germline lookup yields CDR1 SNHLY and CDR2 FYNNEI. After removal of 11 bases from V and 5 bases from J, the junction contained 11 bases not matched to a gene. CDR3 length: 14 residues. This CDR3 reads CAVTGTGVRETQYF. CDR3 nucleotide sequence: TGTGCCGTCACCGGGACAGGGGTACGGGAGACCCAGTACTTC. The full variable domain, completed using reference TRBV2 and TRBJ2-5, is EPEVTQTPSHQVTQMGQEVILRCVPISNHLYFYWYRQILGQKVEFLVSFYNNEISEKSEIFDDQFSVERPDGSNFTLKIRSTKLEDSAMYFCAVTGTGVRETQYFGPGTRLLVL.

V gene TRBV7-3 combines with J gene TRBJ1-6; unclear D gene. The CDR3 has 14 amino acids. Germline V gene sequence: CDR1 SGHTA, CDR2 FQGTGA. With 5 bases removed from V and 9 bases from J, the gap between germline ends came to 14 bases. CDR3 nucleotides: TGTGCCAGCAGCCCGGGGTCTCCGGGTTCACCCCTCCACTTT. Residues: CASSPGSPGSPLHF.

The chain combines TRBV6-6 with TRBJ1-2; D gene uncertain. The V gene lost 10 bases and the J gene lost 4 bases, with 16 bases spanning the gap. Germline V gene data show CDR1 as MNHNY and CDR2 as SVGAGI (reference sequence). The length of the CDR3 is 13 residues. Here the CDR3 DNA reads TGTGCCACCTCCGGCGGGGTTGGCTATGGCTACACCTTC. Amino acids: CATSGGVGYGYTF.

V usage is TRBV19 and J usage is TRBJ1-2; D is possibly TRBD1 (6 bases). Germline CDR1 LNHDA, CDR2 SQIVND (reference sequence). The CDR3 is 15 residues long. The germline V and J ends were trimmed by 3 bases and 2 bases, with 13 bases remaining between them. In DNA, the CDR3 is TGTGCCAGTAGTATCCCGGGGGGCGGAAACTATGGCTACACCTTC. Residues: CASSIPGGGNYGYTF.

The chain carries TRBV19 and TRBJ2-7; TRBD1 matches at 9 bases. This CDR3 is built from 14 residues. Germline assignment: CDR1 LNHDA and CDR2 SQIVND (reference sequence). J lost 5 bases, V lost 1 base, and 3 bases had no gene match. The DNA for the CDR3 is TGTGCCAGTAGTATAGGGACAGGGGCGGACGAGCAGTACTTC. It is translated as CASSIGTGADEQYF.

The chain joins TRBV5-4 to TRBJ1-2; no definite D call. Germline values: CDR1 SGHNT, CDR2 YYREEE (reference sequence). Trimming removed 4 bases from V and 6 bases from J, with 10 bases in between. The CDR3 extends over 12 amino acids. The DNA of the CDR3 is TGTGCCAGCAGCGACTGGTGGAATGGCTACACCTTC. It translates to CASSDWWNGYTF.

The chain uses TRBV25-1 and TRBJ1-4; the D gene is possibly TRBD1 (6 bases). CDR1 is MGHDK and CDR2 is SYGVNS in the germline V gene. CDR3 length equals 12 residues. The V end was cut by 7 bases, the J end by 6 bases, with 9 bases between. Here the CDR3 reads CASKGHDEKLFF. The CDR3 nucleotides read TGTGCCAGCAAGGGACATGATGAAAAACTGTTTTTT.

DNA for the CDR3: TGCGCCAGCAGTGAAGCCAGGGGTTACACCGGGGAGCTGTTTTTT. As protein: CASSEARGYTGELFF. This chain connects TRBV10-1 to TRBJ2-2; a weak D match, TRBD1 (6 bases). Trimming took 3 bases from V and 3 from J, leaving 11 bases between them. The CDR3 contains 15 residues. Looked up from germline, CDR1 is WNHNN and CDR2 is SYGVQD (reference sequence).

This clone appeared once. The genes are TRBV10-2 and TRBJ2-3; the match to TRBD2 covers 14 bases. The V segment lost 3 bases and the J segment 2 bases; nucleotides outside the gene matches: 7. The CDR3 sequence is 18 residues long. In germline, CDR1 is WSHSY, CDR2 SAAADI. CDR3 protein: CASSELTSGGADTDTQYF. DNA for the CDR3: TGCGCCAGCAGTGAATTGACTAGCGGGGGGGCAGACACAGATACGCAGTATTTT.

This chain links TRBV15 with TRBJ1-1, with D maybe TRBD1 (5 bases). Germline assignment: CDR1 LNHNV and CDR2 YYDKDF (reference sequence). With 1 base removed from V and 1 base from J, the gap between germline ends came to 7 bases. The CDR3 spans 14 residues. CDR3 coding DNA: TGTGCCACCAGCAGAGGAACAGGGAACACTGAAGCTTTCTTT. Its protein product is CATSRGTGNTEAFF. The complete variable domain, with remaining parts taken from reference TRBV15 and TRBJ1-1, reads DAMVIQNPRYQVTQFGKPVTLSCSQTLNHNVMYWYQQKSSQAPKLLFHYYDKDFNNEADTPDNFQSRRPNTSFCFLDIRSPGLGDTAMYLCATSRGTGNTEAFFGQGTRLTVV.

V gene TRBV10-3 combines with J gene TRBJ2-3; 7 bases align to TRBD2. With V trimmed by 6 bases and J by 2 bases, 11 bases remained unmatched. The CDR3 has 16 residues. Germline CDR1 reads ENHRY; CDR2 reads SYGVKD. The chain's CDR3 is CAIRGGNGGFTDTQYF. In DNA, the CDR3 is TGTGCCATCAGGGGGGGGAACGGGGGGTTCACAGATACGCAGTATTTT.

Concerning this clone itself: Other DNA sequences in the same sample also yield this CDR3. CDR3 in DNA: TGTGCCAGCAGTTACGGGGGCGGGAACACTGAAGCTTTCTTT. This encodes CASSYGGGNTEAFF. The chain has TRBV6-6 and TRBJ1-1, with D maybe TRBD1 (6 bases). The germline CDR1 and CDR2 sequences are MNHNY and SVGAGI (reference sequence). CDR3 length equals 14 residues. The ends were cut back, 2 bases at V and 1 base at J, with 8 bases in the middle.

The chain links TRBV4-2 to TRBJ1-5; perhaps TRBD1 as D (5 bases). The CDR3 spans 16 residues. From germline, CDR1 is LGHNA and CDR2 YNFKEQ. V shed 0 bases and J shed 3 bases, with 12 bases lying between them. CDR3 residues: CASSQDIKQDNQPQHF. Here the CDR3 DNA reads TGTGCCAGCAGCCAAGATATCAAACAGGACAATCAGCCCCAGCATTTT.

In this sample, this clone turned up once. This CDR3 is also generated by other DNA sequences in the sample. The chain has TRBV5-1 and TRBJ2-7, with TRBD1 identical over 9 bases. V shed 5 bases, J shed 1 base, and the junction held 1 base outside the gene matches. There are 13 residues in the CDR3. The germline CDR1 and CDR2 sequences are SGHRS and YFSETQ. This CDR3 is CASSGTGSYEQYF. DNA for the CDR3: TGCGCCAGCAGTGGGACAGGGTCCTACGAGCAGTACTTC.

Here the CDR3 DNA reads TGTGCCAGCAGACAAACAGGGGTAACTAATGAAAAACTGTTTTTT. Its translation is CASRQTGVTNEKLFF. The gene calls are TRBV7-8 and TRBJ1-4, with TRBD1 matching 7 bases. In germline, CDR1 is SGHVS, CDR2 FQNEAQ. The CDR3 extends over 15 amino acids. J was trimmed by 1 base and V by 6 bases; bases with no gene match: 5.

The CDR3, as DNA: TGTGCCAGCTCGACAGGTGGGAACACTGAAGCTTTCTTT. Its translation is CASSTGGNTEAFF. The rearrangement uses TRBV11-2 and TRBJ1-1; possible D gene TRBD1, 6 bases. The CDR3 is made up of 13 amino acids. Germline loops: CDR1 SGHAT, CDR2 FQNNGV. Between the trimmed V and J ends, which lost 8 bases and 1 base, there was a span of 11 bases. Combining the CDR3 with reference TRBV11-2 and TRBJ1-1 gives the whole variable domain EAGVAQSPRYKIIEKRQSVAFWCNPISGHATLYWYQQILGQGPKLLIQFQNNGVVDDSQLPKDRFSAERLKGVDSTLKIQPAKLEDSAVYLCASSTGGNTEAFFGQGTRLTVV.